This entry concerns a single T cell receptor (beta chain). These data are taken from a study of control samples from healthy donors and cancer patients. This CDR3 spans 11 amino acids. The J segment lost 10 bases and the V segment lost 4 bases, leaving 5 bases of the junction unmatched. Germline V gene data show CDR1 as SQVTM and CDR2 as ANQGSEA. The assay was immunoSEQ multiplex PCR, and TCRdb's table has in-frame clones only and misses some. Seen here are roughly 59,000 clones, 92% observed once, and the top ten hold around 1.7%. Material for sequencing was PBMCs. The TCR originated in a man aged 35 to 55 with colorectal cancer. The chain combines TRBV29-1 with TRBJ1-1; 8 bases are a match to TRBD1. The CDR3 DNA follows: TGCAGCGTTGTGCAGGGGGCTAGAGCTTTCTTT. This gives the protein CSVVQGARAFF.